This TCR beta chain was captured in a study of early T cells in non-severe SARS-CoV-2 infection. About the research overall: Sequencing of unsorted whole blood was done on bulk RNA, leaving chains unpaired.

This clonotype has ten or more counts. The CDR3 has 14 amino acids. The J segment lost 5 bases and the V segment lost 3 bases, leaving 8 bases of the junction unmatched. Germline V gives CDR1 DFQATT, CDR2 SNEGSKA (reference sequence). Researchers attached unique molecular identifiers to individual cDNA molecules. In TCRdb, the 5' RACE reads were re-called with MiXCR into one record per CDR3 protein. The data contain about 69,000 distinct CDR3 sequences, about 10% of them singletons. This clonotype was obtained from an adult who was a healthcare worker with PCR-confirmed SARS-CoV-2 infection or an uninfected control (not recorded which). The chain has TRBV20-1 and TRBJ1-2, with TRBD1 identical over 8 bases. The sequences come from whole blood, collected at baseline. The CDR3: CSASDRGSEYGYTF. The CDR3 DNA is TGCAGTGCTAGCGACAGGGGTTCGGAGTATGGCTACACCTTC.